The sequence of this T cell receptor beta chain was determined in a study of graft-versus-host responses after intestinal transplantation. Study in general: Recipients were all induced with anti-thymocyte globulin, then given tacrolimus and steroids for about three years.

Trimming removed 3 bases from V and 4 bases from J; junction bases left unmatched: 2. CDR1 and CDR2 (germline): SEHNR, FQNEAQ (reference sequence). The CDR3 covers 16 residues. The assay was immunoSEQ multiplex PCR, and TCRdb's table has in-frame clones only and misses some. The sample contains about 45,000 clones, around 90% of which appear only once. V and J are TRBV7-9 and TRBJ2-2; TRBD2 matches 13 bases. The TCR was taken from a human patient who received an intestinal transplant, so some T cells may come from the graft donor. The source was PBMCs, collected 524 days after transplant. The CDR3 region has the DNA TGTGCCAGCAGCTTGGGGACTAGCGGGGTCACCGGGGAGCTGTTTTTT. The encoded protein is CASSLGTSGVTGELFF.